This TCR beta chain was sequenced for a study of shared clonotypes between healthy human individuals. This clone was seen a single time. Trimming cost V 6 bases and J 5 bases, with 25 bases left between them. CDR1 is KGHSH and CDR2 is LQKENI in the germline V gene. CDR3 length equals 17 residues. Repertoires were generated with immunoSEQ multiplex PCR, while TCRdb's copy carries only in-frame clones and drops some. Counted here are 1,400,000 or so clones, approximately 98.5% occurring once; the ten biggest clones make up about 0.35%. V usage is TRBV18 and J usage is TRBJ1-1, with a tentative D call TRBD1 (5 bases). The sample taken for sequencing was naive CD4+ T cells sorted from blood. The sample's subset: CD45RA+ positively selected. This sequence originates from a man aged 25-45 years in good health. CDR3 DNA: TGTGCCAGCTCTCATCTCCGCGAATCGGGACGCACAACTGAAGCTTTCTTT. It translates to CASSHLRESGRTTEAFF.